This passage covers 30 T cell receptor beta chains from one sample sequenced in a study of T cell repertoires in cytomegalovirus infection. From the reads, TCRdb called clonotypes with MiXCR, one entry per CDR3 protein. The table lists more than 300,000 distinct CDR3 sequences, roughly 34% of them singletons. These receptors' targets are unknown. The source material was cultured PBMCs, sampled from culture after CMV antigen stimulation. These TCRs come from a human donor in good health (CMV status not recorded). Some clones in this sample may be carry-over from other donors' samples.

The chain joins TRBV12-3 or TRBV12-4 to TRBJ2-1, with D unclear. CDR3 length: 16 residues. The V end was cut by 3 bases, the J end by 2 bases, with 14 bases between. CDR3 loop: CASSFRVAHTYNEQFF. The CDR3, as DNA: TGTGCCAGCAGTTTTAGAGTAGCCCATACCTACAATGAGCAGTTCTTC.

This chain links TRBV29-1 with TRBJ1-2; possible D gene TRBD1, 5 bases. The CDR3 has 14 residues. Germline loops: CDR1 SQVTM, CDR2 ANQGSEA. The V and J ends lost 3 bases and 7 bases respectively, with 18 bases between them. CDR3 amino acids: CSVDRGAQAGGYTF. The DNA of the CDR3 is TGCAGCGTTGACCGCGGGGCGCAGGCCGGTGGCTACACCTTC. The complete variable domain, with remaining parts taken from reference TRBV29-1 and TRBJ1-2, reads SAVISQKPSRDICQRGTSLTIQCQVDSQVTMMFWYRQQPGQSLTLIATANQGSEATYESGFVIDKFPISRPNLTFSTLTVSNMSPEDSSIYLCSVDRGAQAGGYTFGSGTRLTVV.

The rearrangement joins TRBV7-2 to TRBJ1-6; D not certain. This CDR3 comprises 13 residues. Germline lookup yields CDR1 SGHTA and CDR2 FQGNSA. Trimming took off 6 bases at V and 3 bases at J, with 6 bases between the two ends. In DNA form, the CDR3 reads TGTGCCAGCAGAGTAGGCTATAATTCACCCCTCCACTTT. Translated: CASRVGYNSPLHF.

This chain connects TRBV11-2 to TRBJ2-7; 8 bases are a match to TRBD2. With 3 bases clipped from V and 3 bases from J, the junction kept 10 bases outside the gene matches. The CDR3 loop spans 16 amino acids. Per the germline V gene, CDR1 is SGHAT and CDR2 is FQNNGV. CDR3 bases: TGTGCCAGCAGCTTCGACAATAGCGGGATCCTCTACGAGCAGTACGTC. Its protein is CASSFDNSGILYEQYV.

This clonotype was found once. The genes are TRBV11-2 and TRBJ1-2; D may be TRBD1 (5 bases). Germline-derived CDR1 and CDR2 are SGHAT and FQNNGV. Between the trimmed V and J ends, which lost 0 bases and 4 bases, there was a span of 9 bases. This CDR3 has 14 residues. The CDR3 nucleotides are TGTGCCAGCAGCTTAGAATCAGGGCCCTATGGCTACACCTTC. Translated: CASSLESGPYGYTF.

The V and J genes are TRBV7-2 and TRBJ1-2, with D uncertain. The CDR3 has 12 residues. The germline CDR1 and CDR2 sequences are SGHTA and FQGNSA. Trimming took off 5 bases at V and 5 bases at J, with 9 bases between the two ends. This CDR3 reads CASSLRLYGYTF. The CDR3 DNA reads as TGTGCCAGCAGCCTAAGACTGTATGGCTACACCTTC.

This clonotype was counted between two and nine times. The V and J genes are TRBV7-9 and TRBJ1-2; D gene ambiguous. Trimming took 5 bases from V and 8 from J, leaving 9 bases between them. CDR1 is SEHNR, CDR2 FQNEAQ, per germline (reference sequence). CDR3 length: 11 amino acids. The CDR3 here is CASSPEVGYTF. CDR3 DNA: TGTGCCAGCAGCCCGGAGGTGGGCTACACCTTC.

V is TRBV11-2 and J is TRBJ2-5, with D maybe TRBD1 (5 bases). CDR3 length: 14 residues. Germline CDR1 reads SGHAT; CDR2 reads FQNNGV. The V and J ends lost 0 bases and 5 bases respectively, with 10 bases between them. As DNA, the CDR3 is TGTGCCAGCAGCTTAGACGGCAGGGCCGAGACCCAGTACTTC. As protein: CASSLDGRAETQYF.

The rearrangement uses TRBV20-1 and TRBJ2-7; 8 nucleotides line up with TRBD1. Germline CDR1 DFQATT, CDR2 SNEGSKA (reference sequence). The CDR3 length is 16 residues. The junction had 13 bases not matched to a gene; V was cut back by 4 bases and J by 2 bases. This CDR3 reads CSAKDDRGPYAYEQYF. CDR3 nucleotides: TGCAGTGCTAAAGACGACAGGGGCCCCTACGCCTACGAGCAGTACTTC.

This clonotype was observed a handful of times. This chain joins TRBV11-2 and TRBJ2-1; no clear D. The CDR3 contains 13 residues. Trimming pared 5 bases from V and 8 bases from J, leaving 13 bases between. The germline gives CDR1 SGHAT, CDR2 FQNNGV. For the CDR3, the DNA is TGTGCCAGCAGCCCCTTCTTGGGTGATGAGCAGTTCTTC. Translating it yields CASSPFLGDEQFF.

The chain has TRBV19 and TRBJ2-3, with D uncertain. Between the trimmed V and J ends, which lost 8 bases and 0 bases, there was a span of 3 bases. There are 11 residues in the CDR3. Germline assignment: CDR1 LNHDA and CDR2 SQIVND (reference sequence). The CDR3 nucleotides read TGTGCCAGTCAAAGCACAGATACGCAGTATTTT. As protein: CASQSTDTQYF.

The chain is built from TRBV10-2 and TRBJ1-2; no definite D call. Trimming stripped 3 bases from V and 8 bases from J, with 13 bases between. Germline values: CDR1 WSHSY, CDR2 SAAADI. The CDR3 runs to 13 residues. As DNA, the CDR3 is TGCGCCAGCAGTGACATAAACGGACCAGGCTACACCTTC. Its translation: CASSDINGPGYTF.

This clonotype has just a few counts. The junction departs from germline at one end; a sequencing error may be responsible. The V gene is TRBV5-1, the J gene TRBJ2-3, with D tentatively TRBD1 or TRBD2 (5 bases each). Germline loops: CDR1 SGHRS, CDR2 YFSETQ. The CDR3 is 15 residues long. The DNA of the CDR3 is TGTGCCAGCAGCTTCCCCCGGGACCCCACAGATACGCAGTATTTT. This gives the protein CASSFPRDPTDTQYF.

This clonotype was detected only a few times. The CDR3: CASSFGTESYQPQHF. DNA for the CDR3: TGTGCCAGCAGCTTCGGGACGGAGAGTTATCAGCCCCAGCATTTT. The rearrangement joins TRBV7-2 to TRBJ1-5; TRBD1 is a possible D gene (5 bases). CDR3 length: 15 residues. The germline V gene encodes CDR1 SGHTA and CDR2 FQGNSA. V lost 3 bases to trimming and J lost 5 bases, with 14 bases between them.

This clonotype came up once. CDR3 DNA: TGCAGTGCTAGAGATTCTCGCAGGCTCCGGGTAGATACGCAGTATTTT. Translating gives CSARDSRRLRVDTQYF. The chain is built from TRBV20-1 and TRBJ2-3; D is uncertain. V dropped 0 bases and J dropped 5 bases, with 18 bases sitting between them. Per germline, CDR1 DFQATT and CDR2 SNEGSKA (reference sequence). This CDR3 spans 16 amino acids.

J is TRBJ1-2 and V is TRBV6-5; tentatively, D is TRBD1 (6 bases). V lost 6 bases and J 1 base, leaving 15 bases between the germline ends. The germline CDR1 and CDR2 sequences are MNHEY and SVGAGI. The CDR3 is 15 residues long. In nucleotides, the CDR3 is TGTGCCAGCAGCCTAACAGGGAGGAGTAACTATGGCTACACCTTC. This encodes CASSLTGRSNYGYTF.

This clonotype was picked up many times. The CDR3 protein is CASSSTPSGGETQYF. The DNA of the CDR3 is TGTGCCAGCAGCTCAACCCCTAGCGGGGGCGAGACCCAGTACTTC. This chain links TRBV7-2 with TRBJ2-5; TRBD2 agrees at 10 bases. With 4 bases clipped from V and 5 bases from J, the junction kept 7 bases outside the gene matches. The CDR3 totals 15 residues. Germline V gene data show CDR1 as SGHTA and CDR2 as FQGNSA.

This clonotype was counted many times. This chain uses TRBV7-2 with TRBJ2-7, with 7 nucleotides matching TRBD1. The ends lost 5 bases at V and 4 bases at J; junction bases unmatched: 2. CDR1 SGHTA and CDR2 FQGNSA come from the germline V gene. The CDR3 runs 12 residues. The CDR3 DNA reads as TGTGCCAGCAGCCAACAGGGGTACGAGCAGTACTTC. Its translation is CASSQQGYEQYF.

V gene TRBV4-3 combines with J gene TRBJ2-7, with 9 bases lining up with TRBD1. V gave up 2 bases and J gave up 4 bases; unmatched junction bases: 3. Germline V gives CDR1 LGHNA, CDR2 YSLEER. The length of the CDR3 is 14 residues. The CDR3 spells CASSQNRGPYEQYF. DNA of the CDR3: TGCGCCAGCAGCCAAAACAGGGGGCCTTACGAGCAGTACTTC.

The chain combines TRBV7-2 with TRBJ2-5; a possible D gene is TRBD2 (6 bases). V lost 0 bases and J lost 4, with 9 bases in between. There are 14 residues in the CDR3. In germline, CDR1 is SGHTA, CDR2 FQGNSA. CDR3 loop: CASSLAGAGETQYF. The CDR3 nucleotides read TGTGCCAGCAGCTTAGCGGGAGCGGGAGAGACCCAGTACTTC.

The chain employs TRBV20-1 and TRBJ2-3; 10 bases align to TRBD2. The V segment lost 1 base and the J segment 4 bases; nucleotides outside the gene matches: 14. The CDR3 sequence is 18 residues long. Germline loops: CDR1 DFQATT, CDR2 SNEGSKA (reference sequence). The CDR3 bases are TGCAGTGCTAGAGCCGTACAGCTAGCGGGAGTTTTCGCAGATACGCAGTATTTT. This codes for CSARAVQLAGVFADTQYF.

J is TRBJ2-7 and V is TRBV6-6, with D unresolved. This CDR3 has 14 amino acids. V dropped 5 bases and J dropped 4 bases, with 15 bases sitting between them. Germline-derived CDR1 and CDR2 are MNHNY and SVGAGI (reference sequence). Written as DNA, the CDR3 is TGTGCCAGCAGTGACATTCCTCGTCGATACGAGCAGTACGTC. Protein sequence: CASSDIPRRYEQYV.

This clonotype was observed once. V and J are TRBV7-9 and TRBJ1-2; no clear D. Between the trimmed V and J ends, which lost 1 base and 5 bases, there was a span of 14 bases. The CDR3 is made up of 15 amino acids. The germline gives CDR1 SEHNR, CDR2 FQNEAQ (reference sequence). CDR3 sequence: CASSLENSYLYGYTF. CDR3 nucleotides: TGTGCCAGCAGCTTAGAGAACAGTTATTTGTATGGCTACACCTTC.

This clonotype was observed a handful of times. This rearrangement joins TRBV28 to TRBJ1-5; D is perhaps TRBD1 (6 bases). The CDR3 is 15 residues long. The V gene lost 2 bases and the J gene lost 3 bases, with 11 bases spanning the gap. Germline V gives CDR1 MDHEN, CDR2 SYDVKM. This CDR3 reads CASSLVGGYNQPQHF. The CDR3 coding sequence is TGTGCCAGCAGTTTAGTTGGGGGCTACAATCAGCCCCAGCATTTT.

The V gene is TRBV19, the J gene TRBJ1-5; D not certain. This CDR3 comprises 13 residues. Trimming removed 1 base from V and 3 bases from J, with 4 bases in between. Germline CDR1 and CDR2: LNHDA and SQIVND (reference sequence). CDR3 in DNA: TGTGCCAGTAGTATAGGAGCCAATCAGCCCCAGCATTTT. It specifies CASSIGANQPQHF.

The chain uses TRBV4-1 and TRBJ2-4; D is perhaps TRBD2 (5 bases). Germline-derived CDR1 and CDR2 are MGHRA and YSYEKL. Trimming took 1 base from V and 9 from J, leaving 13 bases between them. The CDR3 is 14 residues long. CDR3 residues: CASSQVLAGGIQYF. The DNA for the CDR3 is TGCGCCAGCAGCCAAGTCCTAGCTGGTGGCATTCAGTACTTC.

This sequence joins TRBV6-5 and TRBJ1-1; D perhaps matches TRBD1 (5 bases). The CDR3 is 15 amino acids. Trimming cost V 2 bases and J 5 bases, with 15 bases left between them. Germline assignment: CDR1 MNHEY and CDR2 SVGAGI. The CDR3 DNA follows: TGTGCCAGCAGTTACCTCGGGACGCTTAGAACTGAAGCTTTCTTT. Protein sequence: CASSYLGTLRTEAFF.

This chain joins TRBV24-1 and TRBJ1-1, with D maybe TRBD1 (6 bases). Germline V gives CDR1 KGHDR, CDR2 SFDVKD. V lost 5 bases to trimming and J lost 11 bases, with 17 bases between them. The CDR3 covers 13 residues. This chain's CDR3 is CATSAMGGSRAFF. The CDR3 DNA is TGTGCCACCAGTGCCATGGGGGGCAGCCGCGCTTTCTTT.

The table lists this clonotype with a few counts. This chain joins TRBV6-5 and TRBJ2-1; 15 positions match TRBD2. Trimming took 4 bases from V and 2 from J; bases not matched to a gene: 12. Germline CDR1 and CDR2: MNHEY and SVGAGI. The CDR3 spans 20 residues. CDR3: CASSSIRTSGRGGTYNEQFF. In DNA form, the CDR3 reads TGTGCCAGCAGTTCGATCCGGACTAGCGGGAGGGGAGGCACCTACAATGAGCAGTTCTTC.

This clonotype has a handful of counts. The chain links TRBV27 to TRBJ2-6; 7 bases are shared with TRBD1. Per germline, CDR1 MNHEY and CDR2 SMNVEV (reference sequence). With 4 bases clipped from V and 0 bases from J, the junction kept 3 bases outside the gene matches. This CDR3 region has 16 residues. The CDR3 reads CASSYRDSSGANVLTF. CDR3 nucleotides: TGTGCCAGCAGTTACCGGGACAGCTCTGGGGCCAACGTCCTGACTTTC. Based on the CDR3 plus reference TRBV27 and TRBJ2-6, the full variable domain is EAQVTQNPRYLITVTGKKLTVTCSQNMNHEYMSWYRQDPGLGLRQIYYSMNVEVTDKGDVPEGYKVSRKEKRNFPLILESPSPNQTSLYFCASSYRDSSGANVLTFGAGSRLTVL.